This T cell receptor beta chain appears in the sequencing data of a study of blood T cell repertoires in COVID-19. Study-level background: PBMCs, B-cell-depleted T cells, or T cells were the source of the cDNA or gDNA that made up the material.

Losses at the gene ends were 5 bases for V and 0 bases for J; bases not matched to a gene: 8. Germline CDR1 reads MNHNY; CDR2 reads SVGAGI (reference sequence). The CDR3 is made up of 18 amino acids. TCRdb keeps only in-frame clones here, not all; method: immunoSEQ multiplex PCR. There are approximately 220,000 clones in the sample; approximately 90% occur only once, and approximately 1.1% lies in the top ten. Participant-given clinical history determined each cohort assignment. Recovered status applied to Cohort 3 donors who had two consecutive negative PCRs. It also applied to those with clearance or with symptom resolution.

The specimen was PBMCs or T cells enriched from blood (not recorded which). This clonotype originated in a man aged 25-40 years who had recovered from COVID-19. The chain links TRBV6-6 to TRBJ2-6; 9 bases are shared with TRBD1. The CDR3 spells CASSLRDRALSGANVLTF. As DNA, the CDR3 is TGTGCCAGCAGTCTCCGGGACAGGGCCCTCTCTGGGGCCAACGTCCTGACTTTC.